These 12 T cell receptor beta chains share one sample of origin, sequenced in a study of CD8+ T cells in alopecia areata. TCR sequencing used cDNA made by reverse transcription of extracted RNA. The repertoire was sequenced with immunoSEQ multiplex PCR; TCRdb's copy has only in-frame clones and lacks some. Seen here are just over 150,000 clones, less than 65% observed once, and the top ten hold less than 20%. Specimen: CD8+ T cells sorted from blood, collected at week 0. Receptors originate from a human donor with alopecia areata.

This chain links TRBV10-1 with TRBJ2-5; D is ambiguous. This CDR3 contains 13 residues. CDR1 is WNHNN, CDR2 SYGVQD, per germline (reference sequence). Trimming left V 3 bases short and J 4 bases short, with 9 bases between. The CDR3: CASSDYPRETQYF. The DNA of the CDR3 is TGCGCCAGCAGTGACTACCCCAGAGAGACCCAGTACTTC.

A single count supports this clone. The chain couples TRBV5-1 to TRBJ2-3; D is ambiguous. V was trimmed by 4 bases and J by 2 bases, leaving 5 bases between them. This CDR3 is built from 12 residues. Germline CDR1 and CDR2: SGHRS and YFSETQ. The CDR3 DNA reads TGCGCCAGCAGCCCCAACACAGATACGCAGTATTTT. Protein product: CASSPNTDTQYF.

This chain links TRBV30 with TRBJ2-7, with TRBD1 identical over 11 bases. The CDR3 is 13 residues long. The J segment lost 5 bases and the V segment lost 4 bases, leaving 4 bases of the junction unmatched. Germline V lookup: CDR1 GTSNPN, CDR2 SVGIG (reference sequence). The CDR3 DNA is TGTGCCTGGACCATGGACAGGGGGCACGAGCAGTACTTC. Amino acids: CAWTMDRGHEQYF.

The count of this clone is one. V and J are TRBV7-2 and TRBJ2-2; the D is unclear. The CDR3 length is 14 residues. Trimming pared 4 bases from V and 4 bases from J, leaving 10 bases between. The germline CDR1 and CDR2 sequences are SGHTA and FQGNSA. CDR3 region: CASSSGVSTGELFF. The CDR3, as DNA: TGTGCCAGCAGCTCAGGCGTCAGCACCGGGGAGCTGTTTTTT.

The genes are TRBV29-1 and TRBJ1-2; TRBD1 matches 10 bases. The trim removed 3 bases at V and 1 base at J, leaving 8 bases unmatched. The CDR3 loop spans 16 amino acids. Germline CDR1 and CDR2: SQVTM and ANQGSEA. The CDR3 bases are TGCAGCGTTGACGGCGGACAGGGGGATCATAACTATGGCTACACCTTC. It is translated as CSVDGGQGDHNYGYTF.

The genes are TRBV7-2 and TRBJ2-3; no clear D. Per the germline V gene, CDR1 is SGHTA and CDR2 is FQGNSA. The CDR3 spans 18 residues. The V gene lost 1 base and the J gene lost 5 bases, with 22 bases spanning the gap. This CDR3 is CASSLVPESYQDEDTQYF. The DNA of the CDR3 is TGTGCCAGCAGCTTAGTGCCGGAATCGTACCAGGACGAAGATACGCAGTATTTT.

The rearrangement uses TRBV29-1 and TRBJ2-1; 8 bases match TRBD1. Germline V gives CDR1 SQVTM, CDR2 ANQGSEA. The CDR3 is 12 residues long. V shed 4 bases, J shed 9 bases, and the junction held 5 bases outside the gene matches. This CDR3 is CSVVTGGGEQFF. DNA for the CDR3: TGCAGCGTTGTAACAGGGGGTGGTGAGCAGTTCTTC.

The chain links TRBV27 to TRBJ1-1; no firm D call. Trimming took off 4 bases at V and 3 bases at J, with 9 bases between the two ends. Germline lookup yields CDR1 MNHEY and CDR2 SMNVEV (reference sequence). The CDR3 totals 13 residues. As DNA, the CDR3 is TGTGCCAGCAGTTCGGCAACGGACACTGAAGCTTTCTTT. The encoded protein is CASSSATDTEAFF.

This clone was picked up a small number of times. The J gene is TRBJ1-1, the V gene TRBV29-1; the match to TRBD1 covers 7 bases. CDR3 length equals 13 residues. Trimming at V came to 3 bases and at J to 1 base, leaving 2 bases not matched to a gene. Germline loops: CDR1 SQVTM, CDR2 ANQGSEA. The DNA of the CDR3 is TGCAGCGTTGATACAGGGGCGAACACTGAAGCTTTCTTT. It is translated as CSVDTGANTEAFF.

This clone came up a few times. The V call is TRBV29-1, the J call TRBJ2-7; the match to TRBD1 covers 8 bases. V shed 2 bases and J 2 bases; nucleotides not matched to a gene: 2. Germline V gene data show CDR1 as SQVTM and CDR2 as ANQGSEA. CDR3 length equals 13 residues. CDR3 sequence reads: CSVEQGAPYEQYF. The CDR3 DNA sequence: TGCAGCGTTGAACAGGGGGCCCCCTACGAGCAGTACTTC.

J is TRBJ2-3 and V is TRBV7-9; D is ambiguous. The length of the CDR3 is 14 residues. In germline, CDR1 is SEHNR, CDR2 FQNEAQ (reference sequence). Trimming removed 5 bases from V and 5 bases from J, with 14 bases in between. DNA of the CDR3: TGTGCCAGCAGCCCCCCCATGCATGGAGATACGCAGTATTTT. It specifies CASSPPMHGDTQYF.

This chain joins TRBV7-9 and TRBJ2-1; D is unclear. Germline assignment: CDR1 SEHNR and CDR2 FQNEAQ (reference sequence). The CDR3 has 11 residues. Trimming removed 3 bases at V and 11 bases at J, with 8 bases between. CDR3 sequence (DNA): TGTGCCAGCAGCTTGAATCCCCAGCAGTTCTTC. Its translation: CASSLNPQQFF.